A single sample gave rise to the 18 T cell receptor beta chains below, sequenced in a study of blood T cell repertoires in COVID-19. This table comes from immunoSEQ multiplex PCR, and its TCRdb copy is limited to in-frame clones, with some not included. The table shows about 170,000 clones, with about 80% occurring only once. Material for sequencing was PBMCs or T cells enriched from blood (not recorded which). These receptor sequences come from a woman aged 70 to 79 in a cohort exposed to, infected with or recovered from COVID-19 (not recorded which).

CDR3 protein: CASGAGERGGGYTF. The CDR3 coding sequence is TGCGCCAGCGGTGCCGGCGAAAGAGGCGGTGGCTACACCTTC. This chain links TRBV5-1 with TRBJ1-2; D is unresolved. Germline values: CDR1 SGHRS, CDR2 YFSETQ. This CDR3 contains 14 residues. Trimming cost V 7 bases and J 7 bases, with 20 bases left between them.

This clone was seen more than once but under ten times. V usage is TRBV9 and J usage is TRBJ2-3; TRBD2 agrees at 12 bases. V was pared by 3 bases and J by 5 bases, with 7 bases of the junction left unmatched. The CDR3 extends over 16 amino acids. CDR1 and CDR2 (germline): SGDLS, YYNGEE. CDR3 protein: CASSGSLTSGRDTQYF. The CDR3 nucleotides are TGTGCCAGCAGCGGGAGCTTGACTAGCGGGAGAGATACGCAGTATTTT.

This clone was seen only a few times. This sequence joins TRBV19 and TRBJ1-1; D may be TRBD1 (5 bases). V shed 8 bases and J shed 2 bases, with 12 bases lying between them. Germline lookup yields CDR1 LNHDA and CDR2 SQIVND (reference sequence). The CDR3 loop spans 13 amino acids. CDR3 loop: CASGAGRNTEAFF. DNA for the CDR3: TGTGCCAGTGGGGCAGGACGCAACACTGAAGCTTTCTTT.

The rearrangement joins TRBV7-2 to TRBJ2-3, with 7 nucleotides matching TRBD2. Germline V gene data show CDR1 as SGHTA and CDR2 as FQGNSA. Trimming at V came to 1 base and at J to 1 base, leaving 2 bases not matched to a gene. This CDR3 comprises 15 residues. The DNA of the CDR3 is TGTGCCAGCAGCTTAGGGGACTACCGCACAGATACGCAGTATTTT. This encodes CASSLGDYRTDTQYF.

This rearrangement joins TRBV6-2 or TRBV6-3 to TRBJ1-2, with TRBD1 as a possible D gene (5 bases). The V and J ends lost 5 bases and 0 bases respectively, with 7 bases between them. The CDR3 spans 13 residues. The germline V gene has CDR1 MNHEY and CDR2 SVGEGT. The CDR3 nucleotides read TGTGCCAGCAGTCGACAGACTAACTATGGCTACACCTTC. Encoded protein: CASSRQTNYGYTF.

This chain uses TRBV18 with TRBJ2-4; D uncertain. The length of the CDR3 is 13 residues. Per the germline V gene, CDR1 is KGHSH and CDR2 is LQKENI. Trimming left V 3 bases short and J 7 bases short, with 10 bases between. In DNA form, the CDR3 reads TGTGCCAGCTCACCTGCGACACCGAACATTCAGTACTTC. It encodes CASSPATPNIQYF.

The chain combines TRBV19 with TRBJ1-2, with a tentative D call TRBD1 (5 bases). Deletions cut 6 bases from V and 8 bases from J, with 19 bases between. Per the germline V gene, CDR1 is LNHDA and CDR2 is SQIVND (reference sequence). The CDR3 consists of 14 residues. Here the CDR3 DNA reads TGTGCCAGTAGATCCCCCCCAGGGCGCCTCGGCTACACCTTC. Protein sequence: CASRSPPGRLGYTF.

This sequence joins TRBV3-1 (or the pseudogene TRBV3-2) and TRBJ1-1, with 8 bases that match TRBD1. The germline gives CDR1 LGHDT, CDR2 YNNKEL (reference sequence). The CDR3 is made up of 15 amino acids. V was pared by 4 bases and J by 3 bases, with 7 bases of the junction left unmatched. The CDR3 coding sequence is TGTGCCAGCAGCCCCTCCTCGGGACAGGACACTGAAGCTTTCTTT. Protein: CASSPSSGQDTEAFF.

The chain uses TRBV6-4 and TRBJ2-1; D not resolved. Trimming left V 2 bases short and J 0 bases short, with 14 bases between. Germline V lookup: CDR1 MRHNA, CDR2 SNTAGT. The CDR3 is 17 amino acids. The CDR3 DNA reads TGTGCCAGCAGTGACCGCCCTTTTACCAGCTCCTACAATGAGCAGTTCTTC. Protein: CASSDRPFTSSYNEQFF.

The chain uses TRBV6-5 and TRBJ1-1; tentative D call: TRBD1 (5 bases). V was cut by 0 bases and J by 1 base, with 9 bases left in between. The CDR3 sequence is 15 residues long. Germline V CDR1 and CDR2: MNHEY, SVGAGI. The CDR3 loop is CASSYSTTANTEAFF. DNA of the CDR3: TGTGCCAGCAGTTACTCTACGACAGCGAACACTGAAGCTTTCTTT.

The V gene is TRBV7-3, the J gene TRBJ1-1; 7 positions match TRBD1. J was trimmed by 2 bases and V by 0 bases; bases with no gene match: 6. Germline loops: CDR1 SGHTA, CDR2 FQGTGA. The CDR3 has 16 amino acids. CDR3 amino acids: CASSLTSGTVNTEAFF. DNA of the CDR3: TGTGCCAGCAGCTTAACATCAGGGACAGTCAACACTGAAGCTTTCTTT.

This clone showed up just a few times. CDR3 loop: CASSQGWRGRANYGYTF. In DNA form, the CDR3 reads TGCGCCAGCAGCCAAGGTTGGCGGGGGCGGGCTAACTATGGCTACACCTTC. V and J are TRBV4-3 and TRBJ1-2, with D tentatively TRBD1 (6 bases). There are 17 residues in the CDR3. Per the germline V gene, CDR1 is LGHNA and CDR2 is YSLEER. The ends were cut back, 1 base at V and 0 bases at J, with 15 bases in the middle.

The rearrangement joins TRBV19 to TRBJ1-4, with D possibly being TRBD1 (5 bases). Trimming stripped 11 bases from V and 3 bases from J, with 13 bases between. In germline, CDR1 is LNHDA, CDR2 SQIVND (reference sequence). The CDR3 is made up of 13 amino acids. As DNA, the CDR3 is TGTGCCTCCAGGGCGGCAGCTAATGAAAAACTGTTTTTT. It translates to CASRAAANEKLFF.

The V and J genes are TRBV29-1 and TRBJ2-1; D is ambiguous. The V end was cut by 3 bases, the J end by 7 bases, with 10 bases between. This CDR3 is built from 12 residues. The germline V gene encodes CDR1 SQVTM and CDR2 ANQGSEA. Here the CDR3 reads CSVEPDFNEQFF. For the CDR3, the DNA is TGCAGCGTTGAGCCAGATTTTAATGAGCAGTTCTTC.

DNA for the CDR3: TGTGCCAGCAGCAAGCGTCCCGGGACAGGGGGCTCGGGGGAGCAGTTCTTC. It yields the protein CASSKRPGTGGSGEQFF. V is TRBV5-5 and J is TRBJ2-1, with TRBD1 matching over 12 bases. From germline, CDR1 is SGHKS and CDR2 YYEKEE (reference sequence). J gave up 10 bases and V 4 bases, and 15 bases lay outside the gene matches. CDR3 length: 17 amino acids.

The chain recombines TRBV4-1 with TRBJ1-5, with 7 bases aligning to TRBD1. The CDR3 is 14 residues long. V was clipped by 6 bases and J by 2 bases; unmatched bases: 4. Germline V lookup: CDR1 MGHRA, CDR2 YSYEKL. This chain's CDR3 is CASRPGTGNQPQHF. The CDR3 bases are TGCGCCAGCAGACCCGGGACAGGCAATCAGCCCCAGCATTTT.

The V gene is TRBV15, the J gene TRBJ1-4; D might be TRBD1 (5 bases). Germline CDR1 reads LNHNV; CDR2 reads YYDKDF (reference sequence). The CDR3 runs to 15 residues. Trimming removed 3 bases from V and 10 bases from J, with 18 bases in between. Here the CDR3 reads CATSSPTVLIGKLFF. In DNA, the CDR3 is TGTGCCACCAGCAGCCCGACAGTCCTGATTGGAAAACTGTTTTTT.

This clone was observed a handful of times. The chain has TRBV2 and TRBJ2-1; a possible D gene is TRBD2 (5 bases). Trimming removed 0 bases from V and 4 bases from J, with 16 bases in between. This CDR3 has 17 residues. Germline V gene sequence: CDR1 SNHLY, CDR2 FYNNEI. The CDR3 region is CASSEALPGTPYNEQFF. The CDR3 DNA reads as TGTGCCAGCAGTGAAGCGCTTCCGGGAACCCCTTACAATGAGCAGTTCTTC. The variable domain in full, with the rest retrieved from reference TRBV2 and TRBJ2-1, is EPEVTQTPSHQVTQMGQEVILRCVPISNHLYFYWYRQILGQKVEFLVSFYNNEISEKSEIFDDQFSVERPDGSNFTLKIRSTKLEDSAMYFCASSEALPGTPYNEQFFGPGTRLTVL.